The present T cell receptor beta chain was sequenced within a study of cytomegalovirus exposure and HLA in healthy donors. Study details: Unique TCRs numbering approximately 81 million, obtained from HLA-typed donors, made up an early data release. General study findings and limits: Most of the CMV-associated TCR beta chains (in a later analysis) appeared to be HLA-restricted. The study put 150 to 200 TCR beta chains on its list as cytomegalovirus-associated.

The PCR was carried out with 60 Vbeta primers and 13 Jbeta primers. Produced via immunoSEQ multiplex PCR; TCRdb's table is partial and in-frame only. The sample contains 70,000 to 95,000 clones, more than 70% of which appear only once. This CDR3 has 15 amino acids. Looked up from germline, CDR1 is MNHNS and CDR2 is SASEGT. V was cut by 4 bases and J by 1 base, with 13 bases left in between. Remarks on this clone: Its antigen remains unknown.

The sequence came from a young man in good health and CMV-seronegative. Specimen: PBMCs. J is TRBJ1-1 and V is TRBV6-1; weak D call: TRBD1 (5 bases). This chain's CDR3 is CASSGYMGQNTEAFF. CDR3 nucleotides: TGTGCCAGCAGTGGATACATGGGGCAGAACACTGAAGCTTTCTTT.